One sample yielded the 7 T cell receptor beta chains listed below, sequenced in a study of control samples from healthy donors and cancer patients. The assay was immunoSEQ multiplex PCR, and TCRdb's table has in-frame clones only and misses some. The table has roughly 40,000 clones, around 90% seen once; the top ten hold 3.6%. The sample taken for sequencing was blood. Source of these receptors: a woman in her forties or fifties in good health.

This sequence joins TRBV2 and TRBJ1-5; 9 bases map to TRBD1. J gave up 5 bases and V 2 bases, and 4 bases lay outside the gene matches. Germline V lookup: CDR1 SNHLY, CDR2 FYNNEI. The CDR3 extends over 15 amino acids. CDR3 sequence reads: CASSERQGVYQPQHF. The CDR3 region has the DNA TGTGCCAGCAGTGAAAGACAGGGGGTGTATCAGCCCCAGCATTTT.

The chain has TRBV6-5 and TRBJ2-1; possibly TRBD2 for D (7 bases). This CDR3 has 13 residues. Trimming stripped 8 bases from V and 6 bases from J, with 14 bases between. Germline CDR1 and CDR2: MNHEY and SVGAGI. The CDR3 loop reads CASQGGVGNEQFF. Written as DNA, the CDR3 is TGTGCCAGCCAAGGGGGGGTCGGCAATGAGCAGTTCTTC.

The chain links TRBV24-1 to TRBJ2-1, with 9 bases identical to TRBD1. V dropped 10 bases and J dropped 7; count of bases not matched to a gene: 10. Germline V gene data show CDR1 as KGHDR and CDR2 as SFDVKD. This CDR3 spans 14 amino acids. The CDR3 reads CATGLETGGNEQFF. CDR3 DNA: TGTGCCACGGGTTTAGAGACAGGGGGGAATGAGCAGTTCTTC.

This chain connects TRBV28 to TRBJ2-1, with 9 bases lining up with TRBD2. The CDR3 extends over 15 amino acids. The germline gives CDR1 MDHEN, CDR2 SYDVKM. With 2 bases clipped from V and 4 bases from J, the junction kept 3 bases outside the gene matches. CDR3 residues: CASSLSGGKYNEQFF. In DNA form, the CDR3 reads TGTGCCAGCAGTTTAAGCGGGGGGAAGTACAATGAGCAGTTCTTC.

The gene calls are TRBV10-2 and TRBJ1-2; D is uncertain. V was pared by 3 bases and J by 8 bases, with 10 bases between. Germline loops: CDR1 WSHSY, CDR2 SAAADI. The CDR3 covers 12 residues. The CDR3: CASSEGLGGYTF. CDR3 DNA sequence: TGCGCCAGCAGTGAAGGATTGGGGGGCTACACCTTC.

The chain combines TRBV28 with TRBJ2-1; 12 nucleotides match TRBD2. Germline V gives CDR1 MDHEN, CDR2 SYDVKM. The trim removed 9 bases at V and 6 bases at J, leaving 6 bases unmatched. CDR3 length: 14 amino acids. CDR3 amino acids: CASAPGLAGNEQFF. The CDR3, as DNA: TGTGCCAGTGCGCCGGGACTAGCGGGCAATGAGCAGTTCTTC.

On this clone itself: At the DNA level, this CDR3 is encoded by other sequences in the same sample as well. This chain joins TRBV7-9 and TRBJ2-1, with D uncertain. Germline V gene lookup returns CDR1 SEHNR and CDR2 FQNEAQ (reference sequence). With 0 bases removed from V and 1 base from J, the gap between germline ends came to 4 bases. CDR3 length: 14 residues. The CDR3 protein is CASSLAGSYNEQFF. The CDR3 nucleotides read TGTGCCAGCAGCTTAGCGGGGTCCTACAATGAGCAGTTCTTC.